One sample yielded the 30 T cell receptor beta chains listed below, sequenced in a study of cytomegalovirus exposure and HLA in healthy donors. Primers for the PCR totalled 60 Vbeta and 13 Jbeta. Only in-frame clones appear in the TCRdb table, and some are missing; sequencing was by immunoSEQ multiplex PCR. The data contain roughly 150,000 clones, nearly 80% of them singletons. Sequences were obtained from PBMCs. The receptor source for this set is a middle-aged woman in good health and CMV-seronegative.

The chain recombines TRBV9 with TRBJ2-2, with 9 bases lining up with TRBD2. With V trimmed by 0 bases and J by 6 bases, 6 bases remained unmatched. The germline V gene has CDR1 SGDLS and CDR2 YYNGEE. CDR3 length: 16 amino acids. CDR3 protein: CASSVVGSGRAGELFF. The CDR3 DNA sequence: TGTGCCAGCAGCGTAGTAGGTAGCGGGAGAGCCGGGGAGCTGTTTTTT.

The chain couples TRBV5-6 to TRBJ2-5; possible D gene TRBD1, 6 bases. Trimming pared 0 bases from V and 5 bases from J, leaving 14 bases between. The germline gives CDR1 SGHDT, CDR2 YYEEEE. This CDR3 has 15 residues. The CDR3 DNA reads TGTGCCAGCAGCTTGGCCTCAGGGGCCGAGGAGACCCAGTACTTC. This translates into CASSLASGAEETQYF.

This chain uses TRBV30 with TRBJ2-5, with TRBD1 as a possible D gene (7 bases). CDR1 GTSNPN and CDR2 SVGIG come from the germline V gene (reference sequence). Trimming shortened V by 2 bases and J by 7 bases, and 14 bases separated the two germline ends. The CDR3 consists of 13 residues. The CDR3 sequence: CAWSWSQGGTQYF. The CDR3 nucleotides read TGTGCCTGGAGTTGGAGTCAGGGGGGGACCCAGTACTTC.

V gene TRBV28 combines with J gene TRBJ1-5, with 10 nucleotides matching TRBD1. The CDR3 runs to 16 residues. CDR1 and CDR2 (germline): MDHEN, SYDVKM. The J segment lost 9 bases and the V segment lost 6 bases, leaving 14 bases of the junction unmatched. In DNA form, the CDR3 reads TGTGCCAGCAGCTCCCCCGGGACAGGGGCCAAAGGGCCCCAGCATTTT. Its protein is CASSSPGTGAKGPQHF.

The chain links TRBV11-3 to TRBJ1-1, with D perhaps matching TRBD1 (5 bases). The germline V gene encodes CDR1 SGHNT and CDR2 YENEEA. V lost 5 bases and J lost 5, with 18 bases in between. The CDR3 extends over 15 amino acids. CDR3 residues: CASSHRFQGRTEAFF. In DNA form, the CDR3 reads TGTGCCAGCAGCCACAGGTTCCAGGGCAGGACTGAAGCTTTCTTT.

The genes are TRBV7-8 and TRBJ1-6; D is possibly TRBD1 (6 bases). The germline CDR1 and CDR2 sequences are SGHVS and FQNEAQ. The CDR3 extends over 14 amino acids. Trimming cost V 5 bases and J 8 bases, with 13 bases left between them. CDR3 loop: CASSGTSGDSPLHF. CDR3 DNA: TGTGCCAGCAGCGGAACGTCAGGGGATTCACCCCTCCACTTT. The full variable domain, completed using reference TRBV7-8 and TRBJ1-6, is GAGVSQSPRYKVAKRGQDVALRCDPISGHVSLFWYQQALGQGPEFLTYFQNEAQLDKSGLPSDRFFAERPEGSVSTLKIQRTQQEDSAVYLCASSGTSGDSPLHFGNGTRLTVT.

The V and J genes are TRBV5-1 and TRBJ1-2; D gene ambiguous. This CDR3 is built from 13 residues. The germline V gene encodes CDR1 SGHRS and CDR2 YFSETQ. Trimming shortened V by 6 bases and J by 3 bases, and 12 bases separated the two germline ends. CDR3 coding DNA: TGCGCCAGCACCATCGACGGGGACTATGGCTACACCTTC. Its translation: CASTIDGDYGYTF.

This clone occurred a few times. The genes are TRBV9 and TRBJ1-3; D unclear. V lost 4 bases, J lost 4 bases, and 21 bases lay in between. CDR1 and CDR2 from the germline V gene are SGDLS and YYNGEE. CDR3 length: 17 amino acids. Here the CDR3 DNA reads TGTGCCAGCAGCCCCCGAATCGGAGGGCTCGGAGGAAACACCATATATTTT. Its protein product is CASSPRIGGLGGNTIYF.

The chain is built from TRBV7-3 and TRBJ2-6, with D perhaps TRBD1 (6 bases). Trimming took 4 bases from V and 2 from J, leaving 12 bases between them. The CDR3 is made up of 16 amino acids. Germline V gives CDR1 SGHTA, CDR2 FQGTGA. Here the CDR3 DNA reads TGTGCCAGCAGCTACGGTGGACAGACTGGGGCCAACGTCCTGACTTTC. It encodes CASSYGGQTGANVLTF.

The chain recombines TRBV18 with TRBJ2-7; 9 bases align to TRBD1. Trimming at V came to 3 bases and at J to 5 bases, leaving 8 bases not matched to a gene. The CDR3 is 15 residues long. CDR1 KGHSH and CDR2 LQKENI come from the germline V gene. The CDR3 sequence is CASSPRRTGDNEQYF. The CDR3 DNA reads TGTGCCAGCTCACCCCGCCGGACAGGGGACAACGAGCAGTACTTC.

The rearrangement uses TRBV19 and TRBJ2-5; 8 bases fit TRBD2. J gave up 4 bases and V 6 bases, and 10 bases lay outside the gene matches. CDR1 and CDR2 (germline): LNHDA, SQIVND (reference sequence). CDR3 length: 15 residues. CDR3 residues: CASSPTGGTGETQYF. The CDR3 region has the DNA TGTGCCAGTAGCCCCACGGGAGGGACTGGAGAGACCCAGTACTTC.

The chain has TRBV4-1 and TRBJ2-1; D unresolved. The germline gives CDR1 MGHRA, CDR2 YSYEKL. The V and J ends lost 4 bases and 6 bases respectively, with 4 bases between them. The CDR3 runs 11 residues. The CDR3 DNA is TGCGCCAGCAGCCGCGGCAATGAGCAGTTCTTC. As protein: CASSRGNEQFF.

This chain uses TRBV7-8 with TRBJ2-7; D ambiguous. The CDR3 loop spans 15 amino acids. The germline V gene has CDR1 SGHVS and CDR2 FQNEAQ. Trimming took 1 base from V and 0 from J, leaving 10 bases between them. The CDR3 loop reads CASSLVSAPSYEQYF. The CDR3 DNA follows: TGTGCCAGCAGCTTAGTCAGTGCCCCCTCCTACGAGCAGTACTTC.

This CDR3 is CASSRGNIGYGYTF. The CDR3 DNA follows: TGTGCCAGCAGCCGAGGGAACATCGGCTATGGCTACACCTTC. The chain couples TRBV5-8 to TRBJ1-2, with D unresolved. This CDR3 spans 14 amino acids. Germline V CDR1 and CDR2: SGHTS, YDEGEE. Deletions cut 4 bases from V and 4 bases from J, with 14 bases between.

The J gene is TRBJ1-2, the V gene TRBV7-3; 11 bases are a match to TRBD1. The V gene end was trimmed by 5 bases and the J gene end by 8 bases; junction bases not matched to a gene: 7. This CDR3 spans 14 amino acids. Germline CDR1 and CDR2: SGHTA and FQGTGA. This CDR3 reads CASSPGQGDGGYTF. CDR3 nucleotides: TGTGCCAGCAGCCCGGGACAGGGGGACGGGGGCTACACCTTC.

The chain joins TRBV7-2 to TRBJ2-1, with D unresolved. Germline V gene lookup returns CDR1 SGHTA and CDR2 FQGNSA. This CDR3 has 13 amino acids. Trimming removed 0 bases from V and 7 bases from J, with 7 bases in between. CDR3 sequence reads: CASSLALRNEQFF. CDR3 DNA: TGTGCCAGCAGCTTAGCCCTGAGGAATGAGCAGTTCTTC.

This clone was picked up a small number of times. The chain joins TRBV18 to TRBJ1-2; D is unclear. V was shortened by 6 bases and J by 5 bases, with 16 bases between the two germline ends. The CDR3 is 14 amino acids. CDR1 is KGHSH and CDR2 is LQKENI in the germline V gene. CDR3 sequence: CASSPLPTEYGYTF. The CDR3 DNA sequence: TGTGCCAGCTCCCCCCTCCCGACTGAATATGGCTACACCTTC.

The chain employs TRBV7-8 and TRBJ2-7; D is possibly TRBD2 (6 bases). The V gene's germline CDR1 is SGHVS and CDR2 FQNEAQ. Trimming took 0 bases from V and 0 from J, leaving 15 bases between them. This CDR3 is built from 17 residues. CDR3 coding DNA: TGTGCCAGCAGCTTAGCTTTCATCGGGAGCACCTCCTACGAGCAGTACTTC. It translates to CASSLAFIGSTSYEQYF. The full variable domain, its missing parts supplied by reference TRBV7-8 and TRBJ2-7, is GAGVSQSPRYKVAKRGQDVALRCDPISGHVSLFWYQQALGQGPEFLTYFQNEAQLDKSGLPSDRFFAERPEGSVSTLKIQRTQQEDSAVYLCASSLAFIGSTSYEQYFGPGTRLTVT.

The rearrangement joins TRBV7-3 to TRBJ2-7; D ambiguous. Germline V gives CDR1 SGHTA, CDR2 FQGTGA. Trimming removed 5 bases from V and 7 bases from J, with 18 bases in between. The CDR3 length is 14 residues. The CDR3 is CASSPDSVPSEQYF. CDR3 DNA: TGTGCCAGCAGCCCCGACTCGGTCCCTTCAGAGCAGTACTTC.

V and J are TRBV7-2 and TRBJ1-4; D remains ambiguous. Germline V gene data show CDR1 as SGHTA and CDR2 as FQGNSA. This CDR3 comprises 14 residues. Trimming took 4 bases from V and 5 from J, leaving 11 bases between them. CDR3 sequence (DNA): TGTGCCAGCAGCTCTGATGGCCTGAATGAAAAACTGTTTTTT. It yields the protein CASSSDGLNEKLFF.

This chain connects TRBV7-2 to TRBJ1-2, with D possibly TRBD1 on 5 matching bases. Germline CDR1 and CDR2: SGHTA and FQGNSA. V was cut by 5 bases and J by 0 bases, with 13 bases left in between. The CDR3 extends over 15 amino acids. The CDR3 region has the DNA TGTGCCAGCAGCCTCGGACATAGAGCTAACTATGGCTACACCTTC. Translating gives CASSLGHRANYGYTF.

The genes are TRBV6-1 and TRBJ2-1, with D perhaps TRBD1 (6 bases). CDR3 length: 13 residues. Germline V gene lookup returns CDR1 MNHNS and CDR2 SASEGT. Deletions cut 5 bases from V and 10 bases from J, with 15 bases between. The CDR3, as DNA: TGTGCCAGCAGTCCCGAACCTACAGGGGAGCAGTTCTTC. This encodes CASSPEPTGEQFF.

V is TRBV11-3 and J is TRBJ2-7; the D is unclear. V lost 2 bases, J lost 2 bases, and 4 bases lay in between. The CDR3 extends over 12 amino acids. CDR1 is SGHNT, CDR2 YENEEA, per germline. DNA for the CDR3: TGTGCCAGCAGCTTAACAGCCTACGAGCAGTACTTC. Its translation is CASSLTAYEQYF.

The rearrangement links TRBV4-3 to TRBJ1-1; 7 bases match TRBD1. CDR3 length: 14 amino acids. The V segment lost 4 bases and the J segment 10 bases; nucleotides outside the gene matches: 12. CDR1 LGHNA and CDR2 YSLEER come from the germline V gene. The CDR3 region is CASSPAGQANGAFF. CDR3 sequence (DNA): TGCGCCAGCAGCCCGGCCGGACAGGCTAACGGAGCTTTCTTT.

The rearrangement joins TRBV6-6 to TRBJ1-1; TRBD1 matches 7 bases. J was trimmed by 3 bases and V by 6 bases; bases with no gene match: 7. The V gene's germline CDR1 is MNHNY and CDR2 SVGAGI (reference sequence). The CDR3 runs to 14 residues. The CDR3 sequence is CASREGQQYTEAFF. The CDR3 nucleotides are TGTGCCAGCAGGGAGGGACAGCAATACACTGAAGCTTTCTTT.

The chain employs TRBV7-2 and TRBJ2-2; 10 nucleotides align to TRBD2. Germline CDR1 SGHTA, CDR2 FQGNSA. The CDR3 is 16 amino acids. Germline trimming cut 5 bases from V and 3 bases from J; bases unmatched to any gene: 6. This CDR3 reads CASSHPGTSDTGELFF. CDR3 DNA sequence: TGTGCCAGCAGCCATCCCGGGACTAGCGACACCGGGGAGCTGTTTTTT.

This chain connects TRBV19 to TRBJ1-2; 8 nucleotides agree with TRBD1. CDR1 LNHDA and CDR2 SQIVND come from the germline V gene (reference sequence). Unmatched junction bases numbered 6, after V lost 5 bases and J lost 4 bases. This CDR3 region has 14 residues. The CDR3 is CASSPQTGAYGYTF. DNA of the CDR3: TGTGCCAGTAGTCCTCAGACAGGGGCCTATGGCTACACCTTC.

The V gene is TRBV5-4, the J gene TRBJ1-1; maybe TRBD1 (5 bases). The CDR3 is 15 residues long. Germline lookup yields CDR1 SGHNT and CDR2 YYREEE (reference sequence). Trimming took off 0 bases at V and 2 bases at J, with 11 bases between the two ends. CDR3 DNA: TGTGCCAGCAGCTTGGCCCAGGGTAGAAACACTGAAGCTTTCTTT. This gives the protein CASSLAQGRNTEAFF.

The chain links TRBV28 to TRBJ2-4; D possibly corresponds to TRBD2 (6 bases). V shed 7 bases and J shed 2 bases, with 21 bases lying between them. Germline V gives CDR1 MDHEN, CDR2 SYDVKM. This CDR3 contains 17 residues. DNA of the CDR3: TGTGCCAGCACCCCAATGACGAAAGGGGACTCCAAAAACATTCAGTACTTC. Its protein is CASTPMTKGDSKNIQYF.

This chain joins TRBV30 and TRBJ2-3; 10 nucleotides align to TRBD2. Germline CDR1 GTSNPN, CDR2 SVGIG (reference sequence). The CDR3 covers 16 residues. J lost 6 bases, V lost 0 bases, and 9 bases had no gene match. The CDR3 DNA is TGTGCCTGGAGTGTAAGGAGCGGGGGGGGTACGGATACGCAGTATTTT. The encoded protein is CAWSVRSGGGTDTQYF.